This is a list of T cell receptor beta chains from one sample in a study of cytomegalovirus exposure and HLA in healthy donors. Generated by immunoSEQ multiplex PCR, the TCRdb table keeps only in-frame clones and is missing some. The sample has 150,000 to 200,000 clones, approximately 81% seen once. Sequencing input: PBMCs. The receptors originated from a man aged 30 to 39 in good health and CMV-seronegative. CDR3s include the opening cysteine and the closing phenylalanine or tryptophan. Fields, in order: CDR3 length, D gene, V gene, clone size, J gene, CDR3 protein, CDR3 DNA. A D gene is named only where the DNA matches it firmly. Clone size is not always given. Where it is, it says once, few, many or a class for expanded clones.

15	TRBD1	TRBV6-5	NA	TRBJ1-4	CASRGTGGSFEKLFF	TGTGCCAGCAGGGGGACAGGGGGCTCTTTTGAAAAACTGTTTTTT
13	TRBD1	TRBV19	NA	TRBJ2-5	CASRTGGQETQYF	TGTGCCAGCCGGACAGGGGGCCAAGAGACCCAGTACTTC
16	NA	TRBV28	NA	TRBJ1-2	CASRTVGPPANYGYTF	TGTGCCAGCAGGACAGTAGGACCTCCAGCTAACTATGGCTACACCTTC
16	TRBD1	TRBV27	few	TRBJ2-5	CASSSSWDRGYETQYF	TGTGCCAGCAGTTCTTCTTGGGACAGGGGATACGAGACCCAGTACTTC
14	NA	TRBV2	NA	TRBJ1-1	CASSEIRESTEAFF	TGTGCCAGCAGTGAAATCAGGGAAAGCACTGAAGCTTTCTTT
14	TRBD1	TRBV25-1	NA	TRBJ2-7	CASSANDRGHEQYF	TGTGCCAGCAGTGCTAATGACAGGGGGCACGAGCAGTACTTC
17	TRBD1	TRBV5-1	NA	TRBJ2-3	CASSLLSRGRGADTQYF	TGCGCCAGCAGCCTGTTGTCCAGGGGGCGCGGGGCAGATACGCAGTATTTT
15	NA	TRBV18	NA	TRBJ2-5	CASSPPLGGGETQYF	TGTGCTAGCTCACCACCGTTGGGAGGGGGGGAGACCCAGTACTTC
13	TRBD1	TRBV30	NA	TRBJ1-1	CACHRGGVPEAFF	TGTGCCTGTCACAGGGGAGGAGTTCCTGAAGCTTTCTTT
16	TRBD1	TRBV27	few	TRBJ1-2	CASSLGQGPHLYGYTF	TGTGCCAGCAGTCTCGGACAGGGCCCCCACCTCTATGGCTACACCTTC
19	TRBD2	TRBV5-6	NA	TRBJ2-2	CASSPQRGVLRGNTGELFF	TGTGCCAGCAGCCCGCAGCGGGGGGTCTTGCGGGGGAACACCGGGGAGCTGTTTTTT
16	TRBD1	TRBV18	NA	TRBJ2-7	CASSPRPGQGRGEQYF	TGTGCCAGCTCTCCTCGCCCGGGACAGGGTAGGGGCGAGCAGTACTTC
14	NA	TRBV28	once	TRBJ2-7	CASGLPGRTYEQYF	TGTGCCAGCGGACTACCGGGACGGACTTACGAGCAGTACTTC
17	NA	TRBV4-2	NA	TRBJ2-3	CASSQEGGRESADTQYF	TGTGCCAGCAGCCAAGAAGGAGGACGGGAGTCGGCAGATACGCAGTATTTT
13	TRBD1	TRBV9	NA	TRBJ1-5	CASSRTGSQPQHF	TGTGCCAGCAGCCGGACAGGGAGTCAGCCCCAGCATTTT
17	TRBD2	TRBV4-1	NA	TRBJ2-3	CASSLSWGTMITDTQYF	TGCGCCAGCAGCCTCTCTTGGGGGACTATGATCACAGATACGCAGTATTTT
14	TRBD1	TRBV7-6	NA	TRBJ1-1	CASSSGQGFPEAFF	TGTGCCAGCAGTTCCGGACAGGGGTTCCCTGAGGCTTTCTTT
17	NA	TRBV6-1	NA	TRBJ1-3	CASSEPRRGGGGNTIYF	TGTGCCAGCAGTGAACCTCGTAGGGGGGGAGGAGGAAACACCATATATTTT
18	NA	TRBV5-1	NA	TRBJ2-5	CASSLADTVHPGIETQYF	TGCGCCAGCAGCTTGGCCGACACAGTACACCCCGGAATAGAGACCCAGTACTTC
14	NA	TRBV5-1	NA	TRBJ2-1	CASSLDPSSDEQFF	TGCGCCAGCAGCTTGGACCCTAGCTCCGATGAGCAGTTCTTC
14	TRBD2	TRBV10-3	few	TRBJ2-7	CAISETSARGEQYF	TGTGCCATCAGTGAGACTAGCGCGAGGGGAGAGCAGTACTTC
16	TRBD2	TRBV4-2	NA	TRBJ2-2	CASSQASAGGTGELFF	TGTGCCAGCAGCCAAGCGTCAGCGGGAGGCACCGGGGAGCTGTTTTTT
15	NA	TRBV18	once	TRBJ1-1	CASSRVDKSNTEAFF	TGTGCCAGCTCACGGGTGGACAAATCGAACACTGAAGCTTTCTTT
15	TRBD1	TRBV13	NA	TRBJ1-4	CASRITGQGTPKLFF	TGTGCCAGCAGAATAACGGGACAGGGGACTCCAAAACTGTTTTTT
16	NA	TRBV7-9	NA	TRBJ2-2	CASSPRRQASTGELFF	TGTGCCAGCAGCCCTCGACGACAGGCATCCACCGGGGAGCTGTTTTTT
16	TRBD2	TRBV18	once	TRBJ2-3	CASSPLAGGPSDTQYF	TGTGCCAGCTCACCACTAGCGGGAGGGCCCTCAGATACGCAGTATTTT
16	NA	TRBV7-9	NA	TRBJ2-5	CASSPITGFGRETQYF	TGTGCCAGCAGCCCAATCACAGGGTTCGGTAGGGAGACCCAGTACTTC